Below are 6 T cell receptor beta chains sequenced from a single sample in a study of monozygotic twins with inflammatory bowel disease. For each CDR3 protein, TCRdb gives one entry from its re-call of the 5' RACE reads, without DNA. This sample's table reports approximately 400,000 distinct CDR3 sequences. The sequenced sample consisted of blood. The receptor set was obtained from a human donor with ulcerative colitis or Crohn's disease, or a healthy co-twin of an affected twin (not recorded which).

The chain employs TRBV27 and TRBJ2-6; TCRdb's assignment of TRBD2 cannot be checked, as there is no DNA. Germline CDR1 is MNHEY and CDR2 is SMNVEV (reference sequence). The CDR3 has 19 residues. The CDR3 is CASSLSLVRGGSGANVLTF. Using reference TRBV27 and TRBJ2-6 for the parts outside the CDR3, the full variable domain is EAQVTQNPRYLITVTGKKLTVTCSQNMNHEYMSWYRQDPGLGLRQIYYSMNVEVTDKGDVPEGYKVSRKEKRNFPLILESPSPNQTSLYFCASSLSLVRGGSGANVLTFGAGSRLTVL.

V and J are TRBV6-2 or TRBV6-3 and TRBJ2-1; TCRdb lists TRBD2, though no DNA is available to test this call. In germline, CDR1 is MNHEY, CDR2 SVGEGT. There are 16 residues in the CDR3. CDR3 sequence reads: CASSGAGTSGTGEQFF.

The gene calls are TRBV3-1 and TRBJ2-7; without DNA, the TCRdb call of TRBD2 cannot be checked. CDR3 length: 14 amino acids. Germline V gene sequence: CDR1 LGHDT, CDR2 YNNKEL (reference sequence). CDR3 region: CASSQERGGWEQYF.

This CDR3 reads CASSLESRGSYNEQFF. This chain links TRBV7-2 with TRBJ2-1; TCRdb's D gene call, TRBD1, goes unchecked for lack of DNA. This CDR3 is built from 16 residues. Germline V CDR1 and CDR2: SGHTA, FQGNSA.

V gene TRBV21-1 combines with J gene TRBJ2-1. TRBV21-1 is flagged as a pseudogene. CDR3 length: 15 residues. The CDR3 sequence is CASSKQGSAYNEQFF.

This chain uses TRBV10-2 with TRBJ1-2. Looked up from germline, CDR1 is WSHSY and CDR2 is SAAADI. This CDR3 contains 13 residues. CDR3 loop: CASTESLNYGYTF.